A single T cell receptor beta chain is shown here with its context. As yet, its antigen is unknown. Using immunoSEQ multiplex PCR, the repertoire was profiled, and TCRdb retains in-frame clones only, with some absent. The table lists about 14,000 clones, roughly 79% of them singletons, with just over 2.5% in the top ten. The data were taken from a study of tumor-infiltrating lymphocytes in localized non-small cell lung cancer. About the study: Tumor tissue and non-adjacent uninvolved lung came from each patient. Overall study findings and caveats: TCR sequencing covered a subset of patients with enough tissue. IM1 and IM2 tumors showed no difference in T-cell fraction.

This TCR was recovered from a human donor with non-small cell lung cancer. The sequencing input was lung tumor tissue.

In DNA, the CDR3 is TGCGCCAGCAGTGAGGGGACTAGTCTGTATTTT. Its translation is CASSEGTSLYF. The chain carries TRBV10-2 and TRBJ2-3; 8 bases fit TRBD2. V shed 2 bases and J 14 bases; nucleotides not matched to a gene: 3. Germline V gene data show CDR1 as WSHSY and CDR2 as SAAADI. CDR3 length: 11 amino acids.